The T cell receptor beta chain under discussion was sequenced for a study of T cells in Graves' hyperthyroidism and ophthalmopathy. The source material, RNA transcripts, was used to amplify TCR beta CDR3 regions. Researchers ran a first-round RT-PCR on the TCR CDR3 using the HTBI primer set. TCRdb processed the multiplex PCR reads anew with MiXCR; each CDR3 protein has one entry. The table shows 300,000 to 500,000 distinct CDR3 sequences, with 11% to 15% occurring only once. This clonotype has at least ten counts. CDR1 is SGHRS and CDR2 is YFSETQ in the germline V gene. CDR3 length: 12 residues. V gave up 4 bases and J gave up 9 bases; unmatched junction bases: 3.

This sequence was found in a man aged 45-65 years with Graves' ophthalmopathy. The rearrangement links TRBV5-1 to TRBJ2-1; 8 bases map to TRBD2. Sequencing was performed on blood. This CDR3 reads CASSPTSAEQFF. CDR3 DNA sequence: TGCGCCAGCAGCCCGACTAGCGCTGAGCAGTTCTTC.